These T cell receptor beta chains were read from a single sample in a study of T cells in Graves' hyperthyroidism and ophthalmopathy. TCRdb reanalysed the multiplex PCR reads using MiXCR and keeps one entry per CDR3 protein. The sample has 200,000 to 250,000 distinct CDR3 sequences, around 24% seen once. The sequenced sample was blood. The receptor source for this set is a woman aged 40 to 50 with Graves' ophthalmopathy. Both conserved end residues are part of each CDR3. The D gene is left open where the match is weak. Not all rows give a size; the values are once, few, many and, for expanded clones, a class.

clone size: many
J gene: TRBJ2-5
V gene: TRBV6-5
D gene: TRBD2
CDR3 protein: CASSWRTSGRQETQYF
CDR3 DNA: TGTGCCAGCAGTTGGAGGACTAGCGGGAGGCAAGAGACCCAGTACTTC

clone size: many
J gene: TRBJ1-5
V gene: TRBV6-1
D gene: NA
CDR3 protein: CASREGVGNQPQHF
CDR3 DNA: TGTGCCAGCAGGGAGGGTGTCGGCAATCAGCCCCAGCATTTT

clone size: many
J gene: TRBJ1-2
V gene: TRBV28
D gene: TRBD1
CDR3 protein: CASSSAGTGAYGYTF
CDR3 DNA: TGTGCCAGCAGTTCAGCCGGGACAGGAGCCTATGGCTACACCTTC

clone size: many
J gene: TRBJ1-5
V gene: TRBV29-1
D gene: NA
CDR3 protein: CSARGTNQPQHF
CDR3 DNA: TGCAGCGCCAGGGGAACCAATCAGCCCCAGCATTTT

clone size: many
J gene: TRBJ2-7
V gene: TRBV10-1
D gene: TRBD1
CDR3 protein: CASSVQGALPSEQYF
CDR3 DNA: TGCGCCAGCAGTGTACAGGGGGCCCTCCCTAGCGAGCAGTACTTC

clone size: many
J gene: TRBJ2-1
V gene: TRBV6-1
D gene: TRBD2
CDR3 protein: CASSTSGSSYNEQFF
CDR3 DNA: TGTGCCAGCAGTACAAGCGGGAGCTCCTACAATGAGCAGTTCTTC

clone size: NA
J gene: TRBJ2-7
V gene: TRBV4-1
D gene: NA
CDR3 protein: CASSYRNSGSYEQCF
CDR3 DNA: TGTGCCAGCAGCTACCGGAATAGCGGATCCTACGAGCAGTGCTTC

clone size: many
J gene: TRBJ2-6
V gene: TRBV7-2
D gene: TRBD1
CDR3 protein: CASSLAGQGSSSGANVLTF
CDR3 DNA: TGTGCCAGCAGCTTAGCGGGACAGGGATCCTCCTCTGGGGCCAACGTCCTGACTTTC

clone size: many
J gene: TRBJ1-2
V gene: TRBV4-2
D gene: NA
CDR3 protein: CASSQGQAPLGGYTF
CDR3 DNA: TGTGCCAGCAGCCAAGGACAGGCGCCCCTCGGGGGCTACACCTTC

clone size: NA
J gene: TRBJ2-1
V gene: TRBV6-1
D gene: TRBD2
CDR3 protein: CASSTASGGASVNEQFF
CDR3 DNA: TGTGCCAGCAGCACAGCTAGCGGGGGGGCTTCGGTCAATGAGCAGTTCTTC

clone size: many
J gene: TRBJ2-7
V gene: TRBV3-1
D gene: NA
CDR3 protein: CASSPEARVGEQYF
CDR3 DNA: TGTGCCAGCAGCCCCGAGGCTCGTGTAGGAGAGCAGTACTTC

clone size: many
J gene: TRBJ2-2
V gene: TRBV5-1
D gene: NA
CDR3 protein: CASSSVQPTGELFF
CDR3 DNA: TGCGCCAGCAGCTCCGTACAGCCCACCGGGGAGCTGTTTTTT

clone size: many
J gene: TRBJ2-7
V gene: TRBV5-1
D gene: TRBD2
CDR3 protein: CASSQSTSGTTTYEQYF
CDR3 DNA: TGCGCCAGCAGCCAATCGACTAGCGGGACCACCACTTACGAGCAGTACTTC

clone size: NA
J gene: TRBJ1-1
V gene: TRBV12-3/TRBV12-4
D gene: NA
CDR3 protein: CASSPARQQNTEAFF
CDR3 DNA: TGTGCCAGCAGCCCCGCCCGACAGCAGAACACTGAAGCTTTCTTT

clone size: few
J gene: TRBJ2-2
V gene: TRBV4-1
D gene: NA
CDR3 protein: CASSQVYPNTGELFF
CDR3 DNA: TGCGCCAGCAGCCAAGTGTATCCCAACACCGGGGAGCTGTTTTTT

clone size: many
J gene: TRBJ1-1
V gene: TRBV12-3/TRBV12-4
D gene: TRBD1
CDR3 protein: CASSGSPGTGYSEAFF
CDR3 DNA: TGTGCCAGCAGTGGAAGTCCCGGGACAGGGTATAGTGAAGCTTTCTTT

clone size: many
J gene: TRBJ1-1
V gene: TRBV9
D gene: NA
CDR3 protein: CASSVDGGAWTEAFF
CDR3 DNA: TGTGCCAGCAGCGTAGACGGGGGGGCTTGGACTGAAGCTTTCTTT

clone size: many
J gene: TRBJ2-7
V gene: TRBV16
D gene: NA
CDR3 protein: CASSQGEAASSYEQYF
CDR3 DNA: TGTGCCAGCAGCCAAGGAGAAGCGGCTAGCTCCTACGAGCAGTACTTC

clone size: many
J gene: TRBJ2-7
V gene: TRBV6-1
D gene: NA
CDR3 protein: CASSEMRQSYEQYF
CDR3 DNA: TGTGCCAGCAGTGAAATGAGACAGTCCTACGAGCAGTACTTC

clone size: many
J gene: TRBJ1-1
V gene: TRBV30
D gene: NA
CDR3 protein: CAWSVGNTEAFF
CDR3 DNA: TGTGCCTGGAGTGTTGGGAACACTGAAGCTTTCTTT

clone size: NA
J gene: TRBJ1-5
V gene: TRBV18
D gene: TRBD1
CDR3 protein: CASSPAGQRGVQPQHF
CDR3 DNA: TGTGCCAGCTCACCGGCGGGACAGCGCGGGGTTCAGCCCCAGCATTTT

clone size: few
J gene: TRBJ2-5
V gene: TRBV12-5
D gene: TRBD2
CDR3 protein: CASGSFLAGGGETQYF
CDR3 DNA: TGTGCTAGTGGCTCCTTCCTAGCGGGAGGGGGGGAGACCCAGTACTTC

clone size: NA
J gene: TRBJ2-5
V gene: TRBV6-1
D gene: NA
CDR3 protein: CASSDPGNQETQYF
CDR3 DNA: TGTGCCAGCAGTGACCCGGGAAACCAAGAGACCCAGTACTTC

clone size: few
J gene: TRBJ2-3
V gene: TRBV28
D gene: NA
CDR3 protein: CASSSSSVLTDTQYF
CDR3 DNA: TGTGCCAGCAGTTCCTCTAGCGTCCTCACAGATACGCAGTATTTT

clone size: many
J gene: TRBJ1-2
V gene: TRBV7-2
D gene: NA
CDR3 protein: CASSFDSLNYGYTF
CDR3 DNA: TGTGCCAGCAGCTTTGACAGTCTCAACTATGGCTACACCTTC

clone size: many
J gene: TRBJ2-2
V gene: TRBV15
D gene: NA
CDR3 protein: CATAIENTGELFF
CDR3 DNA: TGTGCCACCGCTATAGAGAACACCGGGGAGCTGTTTTTT

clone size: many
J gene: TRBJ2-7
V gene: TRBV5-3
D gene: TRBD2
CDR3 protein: CASGQRLAEIYEQYF
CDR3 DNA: TGTGCCAGCGGGCAGAGACTAGCGGAAATCTACGAGCAGTACTTC

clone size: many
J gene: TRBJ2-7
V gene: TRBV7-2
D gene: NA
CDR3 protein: CASSLTRHEQYF
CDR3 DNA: TGTGCCAGCAGCTTAACTAGGCACGAGCAGTACTTC

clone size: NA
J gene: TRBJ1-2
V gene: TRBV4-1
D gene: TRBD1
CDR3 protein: CASSQPNRGIYGYTF
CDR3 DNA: TGCGCCAGCAGCCAACCGAACAGGGGTATCTATGGCTACACCTTC

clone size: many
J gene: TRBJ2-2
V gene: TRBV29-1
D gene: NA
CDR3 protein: CSAEGGFTGELFF
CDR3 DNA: TGCAGCGCAGAGGGCGGATTCACCGGGGAGCTGTTTTTT

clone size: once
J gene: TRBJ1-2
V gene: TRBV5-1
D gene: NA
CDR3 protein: CASSLQGSANYGYTF
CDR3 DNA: TGCGCCAGCAGCTTACAGGGTTCTGCTAACTATGGCTACACCTTC

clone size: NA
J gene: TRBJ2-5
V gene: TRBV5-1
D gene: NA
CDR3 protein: CASSLAGTKSETQYF
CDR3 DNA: TGCGCCAGCAGCTTGGCCGGGACAAAAAGTGAGACCCAGTACTTC

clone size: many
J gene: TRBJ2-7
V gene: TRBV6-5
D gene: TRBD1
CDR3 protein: CASSYFRPGQGAGEQYF
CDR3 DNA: TGTGCCAGCAGTTACTTTCGTCCGGGACAGGGGGCGGGCGAGCAGTACTTC

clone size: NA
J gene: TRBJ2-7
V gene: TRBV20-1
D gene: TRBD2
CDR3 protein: CSARDSLGGTSDYEQYF
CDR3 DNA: TGCAGTGCTAGAGATTCCCTGGGCGGGACTAGCGATTACGAGCAGTACTTC

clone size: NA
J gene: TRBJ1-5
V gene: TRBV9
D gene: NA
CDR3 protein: CASSDSLRGPQHF
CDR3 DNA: TGTGCCAGCAGTGACTCGCTGCGTGGGCCCCAGCATTTT

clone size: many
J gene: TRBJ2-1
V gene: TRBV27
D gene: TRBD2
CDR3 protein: CASSLKHLAGAYNEQFF
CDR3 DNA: TGTGCCAGCAGTTTAAAGCATCTAGCGGGAGCTTACAATGAGCAGTTCTTC

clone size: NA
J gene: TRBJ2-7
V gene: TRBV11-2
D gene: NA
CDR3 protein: CASSSGSGQYEQQYF
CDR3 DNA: TGTGCCAGCAGCTCTGGAAGTGGCCAGTACGAGCAACAGTACTTC

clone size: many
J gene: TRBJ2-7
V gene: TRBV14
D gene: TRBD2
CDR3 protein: CASSRAGEHYEQYF
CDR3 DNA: TGTGCCAGCAGCCGAGCGGGAGAACACTACGAGCAGTACTTC